This entry lists 24 T cell receptor beta chains sequenced from one sample in a study of T cell changes during pregnancy in multiple sclerosis. Clones were sequenced by immunoSEQ multiplex PCR, and TCRdb holds only the in-frame ones, with some missing. The sample yields 38,000 or so clones, 90% to 95% seen once. Specimen: CD8+ T cells from peripheral blood mononuclear cells, collected before pregnancy. All receptors come from a female donor with multiple sclerosis, enrolled in a pregnancy study.

The V and J genes are TRBV4-1 and TRBJ2-7, with unresolved D. The germline V gene has CDR1 MGHRA and CDR2 YSYEKL. Deletions cut 1 base from V and 2 bases from J, with 9 bases between. The CDR3 runs 14 residues. CDR3 bases: TGCGCCAGCAGCCAAGGAGGCAATACCTACGAGCAGTACTTC. Protein: CASSQGGNTYEQYF.

The chain is built from TRBV28 and TRBJ2-2; TRBD1 aligns across 9 bases. Germline loops: CDR1 MDHEN, CDR2 SYDVKM. Trimming cost V 6 bases and J 1 base; bases outside gene matches: 3. This CDR3 has 15 amino acids. CDR3 nucleotides: TGTGCCAGCAGGTTGGGACAGGGGAACACCGGGGAGCTGTTTTTT. This encodes CASRLGQGNTGELFF.

This chain links TRBV14 with TRBJ2-7; 7 nucleotides align to TRBD2. The germline V gene encodes CDR1 SGHDN and CDR2 FVKESK. This CDR3 spans 14 amino acids. The junction had 7 bases not matched to a gene; V was cut back by 4 bases and J by 4 bases. In nucleotides, the CDR3 is TGTGCCAGCAGCCTAATCGGGAGGACGTACGAGCAGTACTTC. It is translated as CASSLIGRTYEQYF.

This chain joins TRBV28 and TRBJ2-4; D is perhaps TRBD1 (6 bases). In germline, CDR1 is MDHEN, CDR2 SYDVKM. The CDR3 totals 19 residues. The V end lost 1 base, the J end lost 3 bases, and 22 bases lay between the germline ends. CDR3 protein: CASSLYQGKTASIKNIQYF. The CDR3 nucleotides read TGTGCCAGCAGTTTATATCAGGGGAAGACGGCCAGCATCAAAAACATTCAGTACTTC.

This clone appeared a single time. V usage is TRBV9 and J usage is TRBJ2-1, with 11 bases matching TRBD2. Germline V CDR1 and CDR2: SGDLS, YYNGEE. The trim removed 4 bases at V and 10 bases at J, leaving 10 bases unmatched. This CDR3 region has 15 residues. The CDR3 loop is CASSLSGRAAEEQFF. CDR3 DNA: TGTGCCAGCAGCCTTAGCGGGAGGGCCGCGGAGGAGCAGTTCTTC.

The chain has TRBV28 and TRBJ2-2; D may be TRBD1 (5 bases). The CDR3 spans 15 residues. V was shortened by 3 bases and J by 0 bases, with 8 bases between the two germline ends. CDR1 and CDR2 from the germline V gene are MDHEN and SYDVKM. The CDR3 reads CASSFLGANTGELFF. The CDR3 DNA follows: TGTGCCAGCAGTTTTCTAGGGGCGAACACCGGGGAGCTGTTTTTT.

The rearrangement joins TRBV2 to TRBJ2-5; 14 bases agree with TRBD2. The V gene end was trimmed by 11 bases and the J gene end by 3 bases; junction bases not matched to a gene: 11. The germline V gene has CDR1 SNHLY and CDR2 FYNNEI. The CDR3 totals 16 residues. The chain's CDR3 is CACAGTSGRLEETQYF. The CDR3 DNA follows: TGTGCCTGCGCCGGGACTAGCGGGAGACTGGAAGAGACCCAGTACTTC. Full variable domain (remainder filled in from reference TRBV2 and TRBJ2-5): EPEVTQTPSHQVTQMGQEVILRCVPISNHLYFYWYRQILGQKVEFLVSFYNNEISEKSEIFDDQFSVERPDGSNFTLKIRSTKLEDSAMYFCACAGTSGRLEETQYFGPGTRLLVL.

This chain joins TRBV28 and TRBJ2-5; the match to TRBD2 covers 9 bases. The germline V gene encodes CDR1 MDHEN and CDR2 SYDVKM. V trimming: 4 bases; J trimming: 1 base; junction bases outside the gene matches: 13. The CDR3 contains 18 residues. CDR3 protein: CASSSPSRAGGIQETQYF. CDR3 nucleotides: TGTGCCAGCAGTTCCCCCTCTCGGGCGGGAGGGATCCAAGAGACCCAGTACTTC.

The chain joins TRBV6-5 to TRBJ2-1; D is perhaps TRBD1 (7 bases). This CDR3 comprises 13 residues. Trimming removed 7 bases at V and 7 bases at J, with 14 bases between. In germline, CDR1 is MNHEY, CDR2 SVGAGI. The CDR3 DNA sequence: TGTGCCAGCACTGCCCAGGGGGGAAATGAGCAGTTCTTC. Amino acids: CASTAQGGNEQFF.

The CDR3 nucleotides read TGTGCCAGCAGCTTAGCACGGGGTGAGCAGTTCTTC. Amino acid sequence: CASSLARGEQFF. The V and J genes are TRBV7-9 and TRBJ2-1, with a tentative D call TRBD2 (5 bases). The CDR3 loop spans 12 amino acids. V was trimmed by 0 bases and J by 9 bases, leaving 6 bases between them. Germline V gives CDR1 SEHNR, CDR2 FQNEAQ (reference sequence). The full variable domain, in which reference TRBV7-9 and TRBJ2-1 provide the parts outside the CDR3, is DTGVSQNPRHKITKRGQNVTFRCDPISEHNRLYWYRQTLGQGPEFLTYFQNEAQLEKSRLLSDRFSAERPKGSFSTLEIQRTEQGDSAMYLCASSLARGEQFFGPGTRLTVL.

J is TRBJ2-1 and V is TRBV7-6; D not resolved. V was trimmed by 3 bases and J by 0 bases, leaving 9 bases between them. Germline V gene sequence: CDR1 SGHVS, CDR2 FNYEAQ. The CDR3 spans 15 residues. The CDR3 loop reads CASSLLLSSYNEQFF. Here the CDR3 DNA reads TGTGCCAGCAGCTTGCTCCTGAGCTCCTACAATGAGCAGTTCTTC. The full variable domain, rest sourced from reference TRBV7-6 and TRBJ2-1, is GAGVSQSPRYKVTKRGQDVALRCDPISGHVSLYWYRQALGQGPEFLTYFNYEAQQDKSGLPNDRFSAERPEGSISTLTIQRTEQRDSAMYRCASSLLLSSYNEQFFGPGTRLTVL.

J is TRBJ2-7 and V is TRBV9, with a tentative D call TRBD1 (6 bases). The length of the CDR3 is 15 residues. Germline CDR1 SGDLS, CDR2 YYNGEE. V lost 4 bases, J lost 0 bases, and 14 bases lay in between. In nucleotides, the CDR3 is TGTGCCAGCAGCACTAGTTGGGGGCTCTCCTACGAGCAGTACTTC. Its protein product is CASSTSWGLSYEQYF.

This clone appeared once. CDR3 nucleotide sequence: TGTGCCAGTAGTATGGGTGGCACCGGGACTGAAGCTTTCTTT. Translated: CASSMGGTGTEAFF. The chain joins TRBV19 to TRBJ1-1; D gene unclear. V lost 3 bases and J lost 5, with 13 bases in between. From germline, CDR1 is LNHDA and CDR2 SQIVND (reference sequence). The CDR3 is 14 amino acids.

This chain joins TRBV11-2 and TRBJ2-7, with D tentatively TRBD2 (5 bases). V lost 5 bases and J 4 bases, leaving 9 bases between the germline ends. The CDR3 sequence is 12 residues long. Looked up from germline, CDR1 is SGHAT and CDR2 is FQNNGV. In nucleotides, the CDR3 is TGTGCCAGCAGCCCGACGGGGTACGAGCAGTACTTC. This encodes CASSPTGYEQYF. Full variable domain (rest looked up from reference TRBV11-2 and TRBJ2-7): EAGVAQSPRYKIIEKRQSVAFWCNPISGHATLYWYQQILGQGPKLLIQFQNNGVVDDSQLPKDRFSAERLKGVDSTLKIQPAKLEDSAVYLCASSPTGYEQYFGPGTRLTVT.

This clone qualifies as medium-sized. The chain carries TRBV15 and TRBJ2-7; no clear D. Germline CDR1 LNHNV, CDR2 YYDKDF (reference sequence). The CDR3 is 12 amino acids. Trimming took off 5 bases at V and 2 bases at J, with 7 bases between the two ends. CDR3 sequence reads: CATSGQTYEQYF. The CDR3 bases are TGTGCCACCAGCGGGCAGACCTACGAGCAGTACTTC.

The chain joins TRBV7-8 to TRBJ2-1; 11 bases are shared with TRBD2. Germline V gene data show CDR1 as SGHVS and CDR2 as FQNEAQ. Trimming at V came to 5 bases and at J to 4 bases, leaving 4 bases not matched to a gene. The CDR3 has 15 residues. The CDR3 sequence is CASSEGTSGYNEQFF. CDR3 nucleotides: TGTGCCAGCAGCGAAGGGACTAGCGGATACAATGAGCAGTTCTTC.

V and J are TRBV5-4 and TRBJ2-1, with D unclear. V dropped 3 bases and J dropped 0 bases, with 10 bases sitting between them. Looked up from germline, CDR1 is SGHNT and CDR2 is YYREEE (reference sequence). The CDR3 runs 15 residues. CDR3 residues: CASSSSESSYNEQFF. For the CDR3, the DNA is TGTGCCAGCAGCTCAAGCGAGAGCTCCTACAATGAGCAGTTCTTC.

The V and J genes are TRBV5-6 and TRBJ2-7; the match to TRBD1 covers 10 bases. Germline V gene lookup returns CDR1 SGHDT and CDR2 YYEEEE. The ends lost 0 bases at V and 2 bases at J; junction bases unmatched: 8. The length of the CDR3 is 17 residues. CDR3 DNA sequence: TGTGCCAGCAGCTTGGAAGTATTAGGACAGGGGGCCTACGAGCAGTACTTC. Its protein is CASSLEVLGQGAYEQYF.

V gene TRBV7-2 combines with J gene TRBJ2-1, with D unresolved. The CDR3 is 17 amino acids. In germline, CDR1 is SGHTA, CDR2 FQGNSA. The V end lost 5 bases, the J end lost 0 bases, and 17 bases lay between the germline ends. CDR3 loop: CASSPRRSTHSYNEQFF. CDR3 bases: TGTGCCAGCAGCCCGCGCAGGTCCACCCACTCCTACAATGAGCAGTTCTTC. The full variable domain, rest sourced from reference TRBV7-2 and TRBJ2-1, is GAGVSQSPSNKVTEKGKDVELRCDPISGHTALYWYRQSLGQGLEFLIYFQGNSAPDKSGLPSDRFSAERTGGSVSTLTIQRTQQEDSAVYLCASSPRRSTHSYNEQFFGPGTRLTVL.

This chain connects TRBV28 to TRBJ1-5; 8 bases line up with TRBD1. V was pared by 5 bases and J by 5 bases, with 5 bases of the junction left unmatched. Germline CDR1 is MDHEN and CDR2 is SYDVKM. The CDR3 consists of 14 residues. The CDR3 DNA reads TGTGCCAGCAGTCTACGGACAGGGCATCAGCCCCAGCATTTT. Translation gives CASSLRTGHQPQHF.

This sequence joins TRBV6-1 and TRBJ2-4; weak D call: TRBD1 (5 bases). The germline gives CDR1 MNHNS, CDR2 SASEGT. Trimming removed 4 bases at V and 8 bases at J, with 12 bases between. The CDR3 has 13 residues. For the CDR3, the DNA is TGTGCCAGCAGTGCTAAGGGGTGGGACATTCAGTACTTC. Amino acid sequence: CASSAKGWDIQYF.

The rearrangement joins TRBV4-2 to TRBJ2-5, with D possibly TRBD2 on 5 matching bases. CDR1 and CDR2 (germline): LGHNA, YNFKEQ. Trimming left V 0 bases short and J 2 bases short, with 13 bases between. The CDR3 covers 16 residues. The DNA of the CDR3 is TGTGCCAGCAGCCAAGAGGGCGGGTACTCTCAAGAGACCCAGTACTTC. It codes for CASSQEGGYSQETQYF.

The chain links TRBV15 to TRBJ2-6; 7 bases are shared with TRBD1. With V trimmed by 9 bases and J by 1 base, 12 bases remained unmatched. CDR1 is LNHNV and CDR2 is YYDKDF in the germline V gene (reference sequence). The CDR3 has 17 amino acids. CDR3 sequence (DNA): TGTGCCACTCATACCGGACAGGACGGGTCTGGGGCCAACGTCCTGACTTTC. This translates into CATHTGQDGSGANVLTF.

This chain connects TRBV15 to TRBJ2-2, with 7 nucleotides matching TRBD2. With V trimmed by 8 bases and J by 8 bases, 8 bases remained unmatched. Germline V lookup: CDR1 LNHNV, CDR2 YYDKDF (reference sequence). This CDR3 has 13 amino acids. CDR3 sequence reads: CATQRDRTGELFF. The DNA for the CDR3 is TGTGCCACCCAGCGGGACCGGACGGGGGAGCTGTTTTTT.